This TCR beta chain is drawn from a study of monozygotic twins with inflammatory bowel disease. About this clonotype itself: Its cognate antigen is unknown.

This CDR3 has 16 amino acids. Looked up from germline, CDR1 is LNHDA and CDR2 is SQIVND (reference sequence). No T cells were sorted before total RNA was taken from whole blood. Study observations and caveats: The analysis failed to separate different T cell subtypes.

Two rounds of nested PCR, of around 15 and 9 cycles, were run on TCRalpha and TCRbeta cDNA. No DNA is given; TCRdb re-called the 5' RACE reads and lists each CDR3 protein once. The clone table shows some 160,000 distinct CDR3 sequences, with the ten largest holding roughly 7.4%. The sequence was obtained from a human donor with ulcerative colitis or Crohn's disease, or a healthy co-twin of an affected twin (not recorded which). Sequenced material: blood. V and J are TRBV19 and TRBJ2-1; TCRdb's D gene call, TRBD1, goes unchecked for lack of DNA. The CDR3 reads CASSTGRDRVPNEQFF.